This T cell receptor (beta chain) was retrieved from a study of cytomegalovirus exposure and HLA in healthy donors. Study findings and constraints: There were a few CMV-associated chains whose specificity for CMV antigens was confirmed in vitro. One variant, a missense change in DCLRE1C, was linked in a later analysis to TCR beta V- and J-gene trimming.

Both 60 Vbeta primers and 13 Jbeta primers went into the PCR. Repertoires were generated with immunoSEQ multiplex PCR, while TCRdb's copy carries only in-frame clones and drops some. The table records about 97,000 clones, approximately 77% of them present only once. Of note for this clone: Its antigen remains unidentified.

There are 15 residues in the CDR3. V was trimmed by 1 base and J by 5 bases, leaving 12 bases between them. Germline CDR1 and CDR2: SGHVS and FQNEAQ. The sample was PBMCs. The TCR comes from a male donor in good health and CMV-seropositive. The rearrangement joins TRBV7-8 to TRBJ2-1; possible D gene TRBD1, 6 bases. This CDR3 reads CASSLEGTYHNEQFF. CDR3 in DNA: TGTGCCAGCAGCTTAGAGGGGACATACCACAATGAGCAGTTCTTC.